A selection of T cell receptor beta chains follows, all from one sample in a study of post-analysis software for immune sequencing data. From the PCR reads, TCRdb called clonotypes with MiXCR, one entry per CDR3 protein. The repertoire consists of 650,000 to 850,000 distinct CDR3 sequences, with approximately 53% occurring once and the leading ten covering approximately 4.3%. The sample consisted of blood. Every receptor here comes from a girl under 18 with multiple sclerosis. Each CDR3 is given with its conserved first and last residue. A D gene is named only where the DNA matches it firmly. A clone size is listed for some rows: how often the clone was seen (once, few, many), or a class if it is expanded.

clone_size: once; v_call: TRBV6-5; d_call: -; j_call: TRBJ2-5; cdr3_aa: CASSYGGPSQETQYF; cdr3_nt: TGTGCCAGCAGTTACGGGGGACCGAGCCAAGAGACCCAGTACTTC
clone_size: -; v_call: TRBV20-1; d_call: TRBD2; j_call: TRBJ2-5; cdr3_aa: CSASPFTSGETQYF; cdr3_nt: TGCAGTGCTAGCCCTTTCACTAGCGGAGAGACCCAGTACTTC
clone_size: once; v_call: TRBV3-1; d_call: -; j_call: TRBJ1-4; cdr3_aa: CASSQQGTNEKLFF; cdr3_nt: TGTGCCAGCAGCCAACAGGGAACTAATGAAAAACTGTTTTTT
clone_size: once; v_call: TRBV2; d_call: -; j_call: TRBJ2-7; cdr3_aa: CASTLGGFQYEQYF; cdr3_nt: TGTGCCAGCACATTGGGGGGCTTTCAGTACGAGCAGTACTTC
clone_size: once; v_call: TRBV3-1; d_call: TRBD1; j_call: TRBJ1-5; cdr3_aa: CASSQVQGSNQPQHF; cdr3_nt: TGTGCCAGCAGCCAAGTACAGGGGAGCAATCAGCCCCAGCATTTT
clone_size: few; v_call: TRBV5-1; d_call: -; j_call: TRBJ2-1; cdr3_aa: CASSLEGDQKQFF; cdr3_nt: TGCGCCAGCAGCTTGGAGGGGGATCAAAAGCAGTTCTTC
clone_size: -; v_call: TRBV29-1; d_call: -; j_call: TRBJ2-3; cdr3_aa: CSVEGRVCDTQYF; cdr3_nt: TGCAGCGTTGAAGGACGGGTCTGCGATACGCAGTATTTT
clone_size: few; v_call: TRBV20-1; d_call: -; j_call: TRBJ2-3; cdr3_aa: CSARGSATDTQYF; cdr3_nt: TGCAGTGCTAGGGGTTCGGCGACAGATACGCAGTATTTT
clone_size: -; v_call: TRBV6-6; d_call: -; j_call: TRBJ1-5; cdr3_aa: CASSYSGFNQPQHF; cdr3_nt: TGTGCCAGCAGTTACTCGGGATTCAATCAGCCCCAGCATTTT
clone_size: -; v_call: TRBV28; d_call: -; j_call: TRBJ1-2; cdr3_aa: CASSLRTDGYTF; cdr3_nt: TGTGCCAGCAGCCTTCGGACGGATGGCTACACCTTC
clone_size: -; v_call: TRBV18; d_call: -; j_call: TRBJ1-1; cdr3_aa: CASSPGFMNTEAFF; cdr3_nt: TGTGCCAGCTCACCGGGATTTATGAACACTGAAGCTTTCTTT
clone_size: few; v_call: TRBV9; d_call: TRBD1; j_call: TRBJ1-2; cdr3_aa: CASSEEQGGYGYTF; cdr3_nt: TGTGCCAGCAGCGAGGAACAGGGGGGCTATGGCTACACCTTC
clone_size: few; v_call: TRBV20-1; d_call: TRBD2; j_call: TRBJ2-1; cdr3_aa: CSARTSGSAYNEQFF; cdr3_nt: TGCAGTGCTAGGACTAGCGGGAGTGCGTACAATGAGCAGTTCTTC
clone_size: -; v_call: TRBV7-8; d_call: -; j_call: TRBJ2-1; cdr3_aa: CASKGAPLPHNEQFF; cdr3_nt: TGTGCCAGCAAGGGAGCCCCCCTGCCCCACAATGAGCAGTTCTTC
clone_size: few; v_call: TRBV7-9; d_call: -; j_call: TRBJ2-5; cdr3_aa: CASSSSHAQETQYF; cdr3_nt: TGTGCCAGCAGCTCCTCACATGCCCAAGAGACCCAGTACTTC
clone_size: -; v_call: TRBV3-1; d_call: TRBD1; j_call: TRBJ2-7; cdr3_aa: CASSQIGGTGIYEQYF; cdr3_nt: TGTGCCAGCAGCCAAATCGGTGGGACAGGGATCTACGAGCAGTACTTC
clone_size: -; v_call: TRBV6-5; d_call: -; j_call: TRBJ1-1; cdr3_aa: CASSSQLPNTEAFF; cdr3_nt: TGTGCCAGCAGTTCCCAACTACCGAACACTGAAGCTTTCTTT
clone_size: -; v_call: TRBV7-9; d_call: -; j_call: TRBJ2-3; cdr3_aa: CASSPASGVAVDTQYF; cdr3_nt: TGTGCCAGCAGCCCGGCATCAGGGGTGGCGGTTGACACGCAGTATTTT
clone_size: few; v_call: TRBV29-1; d_call: TRBD1; j_call: TRBJ2-2; cdr3_aa: CSVEPRDRGRSNTGELFF; cdr3_nt: TGCAGCGTTGAACCCCGGGACAGGGGGCGATCGAACACCGGGGAGCTGTTTTTT
clone_size: -; v_call: TRBV12-3/TRBV12-4; d_call: TRBD1; j_call: TRBJ2-2; cdr3_aa: CASQRGTGGSGELFF; cdr3_nt: TGTGCCTCCCAACGGGGGACAGGGGGCTCCGGGGAGCTGTTTTTT
clone_size: -; v_call: TRBV12-3/TRBV12-4; d_call: -; j_call: TRBJ2-7; cdr3_aa: CASSPGLLTYEQYF; cdr3_nt: TGTGCCAGCAGCCCTGGACTACTCACCTACGAGCAGTACTTC
clone_size: once; v_call: TRBV29-1; d_call: -; j_call: TRBJ2-3; cdr3_aa: CSVGGAIPSTDTQYF; cdr3_nt: TGCAGCGTTGGAGGGGCCATCCCTAGCACAGATACGCAGTATTTT
clone_size: -; v_call: TRBV20-1; d_call: -; j_call: TRBJ2-7; cdr3_aa: CSASNSGTYEQYF; cdr3_nt: TGCAGTGCTTCTAACTCGGGGACCTACGAGCAGTACTTC
clone_size: -; v_call: TRBV29-1; d_call: -; j_call: TRBJ1-1; cdr3_aa: CSVVGQPRGVIGAFF; cdr3_nt: TGCAGCGTTGTAGGCCAGCCAAGAGGTGTGATTGGTGCTTTCTTT
clone_size: few; v_call: TRBV6-6; d_call: -; j_call: TRBJ2-7; cdr3_aa: CASRSRVYEQYF; cdr3_nt: TGTGCCAGCAGGAGTAGGGTTTACGAGCAGTACTTC
clone_size: -; v_call: TRBV7-9; d_call: -; j_call: TRBJ2-1; cdr3_aa: CASTSARQSEQFF; cdr3_nt: TGTGCCAGCACCTCAGCCCGGCAGAGTGAGCAGTTCTTC
clone_size: -; v_call: TRBV20-1; d_call: TRBD2; j_call: TRBJ2-5; cdr3_aa: CSAGTSGTYNEQYF; cdr3_nt: TGCAGTGCGGGGACTAGCGGGACCTACAATGAGCAGTACTTC
clone_size: few; v_call: TRBV7-2; d_call: TRBD2; j_call: TRBJ2-1; cdr3_aa: CASRSSGGAWGEQFF; cdr3_nt: TGTGCCAGCAGGTCTAGCGGGGGGGCCTGGGGTGAGCAGTTCTTC
clone_size: -; v_call: TRBV29-1; d_call: -; j_call: TRBJ2-1; cdr3_aa: CSVEDLSGSYNEQFF; cdr3_nt: TGCAGCGTTGAAGATCTGAGCGGCTCCTACAATGAGCAGTTCTTC
clone_size: -; v_call: TRBV24-1; d_call: -; j_call: TRBJ2-5; cdr3_aa: CATSETQYF; cdr3_nt: TGTGCCACCAGTGAGACCCAGTACTTC
clone_size: -; v_call: TRBV10-3; d_call: -; j_call: TRBJ1-1; cdr3_aa: CAISNREGTEAFF; cdr3_nt: TGTGCCATCAGTAACAGGGAGGGCACTGAAGCTTTCTTT
clone_size: -; v_call: TRBV18; d_call: TRBD2; j_call: TRBJ2-3; cdr3_aa: CASSPLLLAGGPAADTQYF; cdr3_nt: TGTGCCAGCTCACCACTGCTGCTAGCGGGGGGGCCTGCGGCAGATACGCAGTATTTT
clone_size: -; v_call: TRBV6-5; d_call: TRBD2; j_call: TRBJ2-7; cdr3_aa: CASSYLQGGEQYF; cdr3_nt: TGTGCCAGCAGTTACTTGCAGGGAGGGGAGCAGTACTTC
clone_size: once; v_call: TRBV15; d_call: TRBD2; j_call: TRBJ2-5; cdr3_aa: CATSRDRRGEETQYF; cdr3_nt: TGTGCCACCAGCAGAGATCGGCGGGGGGAAGAGACCCAGTACTTC
clone_size: -; v_call: TRBV15; d_call: -; j_call: TRBJ2-1; cdr3_aa: CATSRVSMMFNEQFF; cdr3_nt: TGTGCCACCAGCAGAGTTAGTATGATGTTCAATGAGCAGTTCTTC
clone_size: -; v_call: TRBV5-1; d_call: -; j_call: TRBJ1-1; cdr3_aa: CASSSIGVNTEAFF; cdr3_nt: TGCGCCAGCAGCTCGATAGGGGTGAACACTGAAGCTTTCTTT
clone_size: -; v_call: TRBV20-1; d_call: TRBD2; j_call: TRBJ2-7; cdr3_aa: CSANPPGLASEQYF; cdr3_nt: TGCAGTGCAAATCCACCGGGACTAGCCTCCGAGCAGTACTTC
clone_size: -; v_call: TRBV29-1; d_call: TRBD1; j_call: TRBJ2-7; cdr3_aa: CSGVGTDIYEQYF; cdr3_nt: TGCAGCGGGGTCGGGACAGACATCTACGAGCAGTACTTC
clone_size: -; v_call: TRBV20-1; d_call: -; j_call: TRBJ2-1; cdr3_aa: CSGALVKNEQFF; cdr3_nt: TGCAGTGGGGCGTTGGTGAAAAATGAGCAGTTCTTC
clone_size: -; v_call: TRBV12-3/TRBV12-4; d_call: -; j_call: TRBJ2-7; cdr3_aa: CASTLGLLYEQYF; cdr3_nt: TGTGCCAGCACCCTGGGACTTCTCTACGAGCAGTACTTC
clone_size: -; v_call: TRBV5-1; d_call: TRBD1; j_call: TRBJ1-1; cdr3_aa: CASSAGQGKTEAFF; cdr3_nt: TGCGCCAGCAGCGCGGGACAGGGTAAAACTGAAGCTTTCTTT
clone_size: few; v_call: TRBV3-1; d_call: -; j_call: TRBJ2-7; cdr3_aa: CASSQVVYEQYF; cdr3_nt: TGTGCCAGCAGCCAAGTGGTCTACGAGCAGTACTTC
clone_size: few; v_call: TRBV7-3; d_call: TRBD2; j_call: TRBJ2-1; cdr3_aa: CASSPRSGLAGDSSYNEQFF; cdr3_nt: TGTGCCAGCAGCCCCCGGTCCGGACTAGCGGGTGATAGCTCCTACAATGAGCAGTTCTTC
clone_size: -; v_call: TRBV6-5; d_call: -; j_call: TRBJ2-1; cdr3_aa: CASSYSGRLSYNEQFF; cdr3_nt: TGTGCCAGCAGTTACTCGGGCCGCCTCTCCTACAATGAGCAGTTCTTC
clone_size: -; v_call: TRBV6-1; d_call: -; j_call: TRBJ2-6; cdr3_aa: CASHIDIGANVLTF; cdr3_nt: TGTGCCAGCCATATCGATATAGGGGCCAACGTCCTGACTTTC
clone_size: -; v_call: TRBV5-1; d_call: -; j_call: TRBJ2-7; cdr3_aa: CASSLGSRQSYEQYF; cdr3_nt: TGCGCCAGCAGCTTGGGATCCAGGCAGTCCTACGAGCAGTACTTC
clone_size: -; v_call: TRBV20-1; d_call: -; j_call: TRBJ1-2; cdr3_aa: CSARYQGDDYTF; cdr3_nt: TGCAGTGCTCGGTACCAGGGTGACGACTACACCTTC
clone_size: few; v_call: TRBV29-1; d_call: TRBD1; j_call: TRBJ1-1; cdr3_aa: CSVAGRVTGENTEAFF; cdr3_nt: TGCAGCGTTGCCGGTAGAGTAACAGGGGAGAACACTGAAGCTTTCTTT
clone_size: few; v_call: TRBV5-1; d_call: -; j_call: TRBJ2-1; cdr3_aa: CASSAGFYNEQFF; cdr3_nt: TGCGCCAGCAGTGCGGGGTTCTACAATGAGCAGTTCTTC
clone_size: -; v_call: TRBV5-6; d_call: TRBD1; j_call: TRBJ1-2; cdr3_aa: CASSLATGEICGYTF; cdr3_nt: TGTGCCAGCAGCTTGGCGACAGGGGAAATCTGTGGCTACACCTTC
clone_size: once; v_call: TRBV7-2; d_call: -; j_call: TRBJ1-2; cdr3_aa: CASSLEYSVLVGYTF; cdr3_nt: TGTGCCAGCAGCTTAGAGTACAGTGTGTTGGTTGGCTACACCTTC
clone_size: -; v_call: TRBV6-4; d_call: TRBD2; j_call: TRBJ2-1; cdr3_aa: CASSDSFGLAGGDLGEQFF; cdr3_nt: TGTGCCAGCAGTGACTCATTCGGACTAGCGGGGGGAGATTTAGGGGAGCAGTTCTTC
clone_size: -; v_call: TRBV12-5; d_call: TRBD1; j_call: TRBJ2-5; cdr3_aa: CASAIITGVQETQYF; cdr3_nt: TGTGCTAGTGCCATCATCACAGGGGTCCAAGAGACCCAGTACTTC
clone_size: -; v_call: TRBV18; d_call: -; j_call: TRBJ2-3; cdr3_aa: CASSPLLALDTQYF; cdr3_nt: TGTGCCAGCTCACCATTACTAGCTTTGGATACGCAGTATTTT
clone_size: few; v_call: TRBV5-1; d_call: -; j_call: TRBJ2-5; cdr3_aa: CASSPGGHSKKETQYF; cdr3_nt: TGCGCCAGCAGCCCCGGGGGACATTCCAAGAAAGAGACCCAGTACTTC
clone_size: many; v_call: TRBV10-3; d_call: TRBD1; j_call: TRBJ1-2; cdr3_aa: CAITGTGGENYGYTF; cdr3_nt: TGTGCCATAACCGGGACAGGGGGAGAGAACTATGGCTACACCTTC
clone_size: few; v_call: TRBV7-9; d_call: TRBD1; j_call: TRBJ2-7; cdr3_aa: CASSWMGTGATYEQYF; cdr3_nt: TGTGCCAGCAGCTGGATGGGGACAGGGGCCACCTACGAGCAGTACTTC
clone_size: -; v_call: TRBV5-1; d_call: -; j_call: TRBJ2-1; cdr3_aa: CASSRDIYNEQFF; cdr3_nt: TGCGCCAGCAGCCGGGACATTTACAATGAGCAGTTCTTC
clone_size: -; v_call: TRBV5-1; d_call: TRBD1; j_call: TRBJ1-1; cdr3_aa: CASSPNTGTVNTEAFF; cdr3_nt: TGCGCCAGCAGCCCGAATACCGGGACAGTGAACACTGAAGCTTTCTTT
clone_size: few; v_call: TRBV10-3; d_call: TRBD2; j_call: TRBJ2-3; cdr3_aa: CAISDGGGATDTQYF; cdr3_nt: TGTGCCATCAGTGACGGCGGGGGGGCCACAGATACGCAGTATTTT